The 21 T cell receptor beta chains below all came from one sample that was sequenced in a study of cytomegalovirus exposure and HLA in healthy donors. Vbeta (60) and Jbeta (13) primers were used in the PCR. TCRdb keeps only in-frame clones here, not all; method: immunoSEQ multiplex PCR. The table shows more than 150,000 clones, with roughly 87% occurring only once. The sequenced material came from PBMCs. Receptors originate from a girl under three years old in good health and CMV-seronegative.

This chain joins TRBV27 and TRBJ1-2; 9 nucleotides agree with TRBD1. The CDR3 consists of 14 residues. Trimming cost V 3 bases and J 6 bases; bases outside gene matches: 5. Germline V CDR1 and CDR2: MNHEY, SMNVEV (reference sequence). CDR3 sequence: CASSFNRGRDGYTF. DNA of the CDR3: TGTGCCAGCAGTTTTAACAGGGGGCGCGATGGCTACACCTTC.

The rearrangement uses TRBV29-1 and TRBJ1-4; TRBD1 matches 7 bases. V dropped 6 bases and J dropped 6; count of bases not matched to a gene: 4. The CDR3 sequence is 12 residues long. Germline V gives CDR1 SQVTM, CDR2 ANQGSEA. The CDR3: CSVWTGDEKLFF. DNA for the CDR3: TGCAGCGTCTGGACAGGCGATGAAAAACTGTTTTTT.

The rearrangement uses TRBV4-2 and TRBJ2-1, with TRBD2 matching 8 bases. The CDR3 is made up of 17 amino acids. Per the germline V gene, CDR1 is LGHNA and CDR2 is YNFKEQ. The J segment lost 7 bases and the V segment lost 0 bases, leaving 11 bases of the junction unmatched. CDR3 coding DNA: TGTGCCAGCAGCCAAGATGGGGCTCTAGCGGGCCCTAATGAGCAGTTCTTC. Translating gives CASSQDGALAGPNEQFF.

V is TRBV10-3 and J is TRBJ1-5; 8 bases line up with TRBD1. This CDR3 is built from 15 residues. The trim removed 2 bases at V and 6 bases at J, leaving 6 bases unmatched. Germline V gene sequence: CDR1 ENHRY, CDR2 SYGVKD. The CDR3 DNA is TGTGCCATCAGTGAGCGTCAGGGGGCAGGTCAGCCCCAGCATTTT. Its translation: CAISERQGAGQPQHF.

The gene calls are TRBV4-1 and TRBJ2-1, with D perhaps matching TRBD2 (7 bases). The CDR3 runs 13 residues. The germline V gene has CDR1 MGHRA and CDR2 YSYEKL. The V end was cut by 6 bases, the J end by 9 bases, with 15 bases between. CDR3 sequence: CASRKGGGGEQFF. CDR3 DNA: TGCGCCAGCAGAAAAGGAGGGGGGGGTGAGCAGTTCTTC.

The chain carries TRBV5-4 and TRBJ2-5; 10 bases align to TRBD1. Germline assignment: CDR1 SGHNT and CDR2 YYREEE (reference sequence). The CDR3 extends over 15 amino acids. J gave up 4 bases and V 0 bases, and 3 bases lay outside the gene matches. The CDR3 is CASSLGQGAGETQYF. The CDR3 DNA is TGTGCCAGCAGCTTGGGACAGGGGGCCGGAGAGACCCAGTACTTC. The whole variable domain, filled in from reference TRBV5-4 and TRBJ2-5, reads ETGVTQSPTHLIKTRGQQVTLRCSSQSGHNTVSWYQQALGQGPQFIFQYYREEENGRGNFPPRFSGLQFPNYSSELNVNALELDDSALYLCASSLGQGAGETQYFGPGTRLLVL.

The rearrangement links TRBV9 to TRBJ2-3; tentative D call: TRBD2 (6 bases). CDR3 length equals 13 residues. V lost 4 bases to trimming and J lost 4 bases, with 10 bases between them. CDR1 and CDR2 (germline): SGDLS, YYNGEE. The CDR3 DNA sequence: TGTGCCAGCAGCCTCGGGAGCGCAGATACGCAGTATTTT. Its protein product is CASSLGSADTQYF. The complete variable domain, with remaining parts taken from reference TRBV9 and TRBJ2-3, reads DSGVTQTPKHLITATGQRVTLRCSPRSGDLSVYWYQQSLDQGLQFLIQYYNGEERAKGNILERFSAQQFPDLHSELNLSSLELGDSALYFCASSLGSADTQYFGPGTRLTVL.

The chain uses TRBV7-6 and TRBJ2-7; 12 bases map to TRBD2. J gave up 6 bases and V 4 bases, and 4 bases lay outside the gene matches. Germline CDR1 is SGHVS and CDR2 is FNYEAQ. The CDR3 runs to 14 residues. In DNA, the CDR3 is TGTGCCAGCAGCTGGACTAGCGGGATCTCCGAGCAGTACTTC. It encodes CASSWTSGISEQYF.

The CDR3 DNA follows: TGTGCCAGCAGCCCAACGGGAGTGCTGGAGACCCAGTACTTC. As protein: CASSPTGVLETQYF. The chain uses TRBV7-2 and TRBJ2-5, with D perhaps matching TRBD2 (6 bases). Deletions cut 5 bases from V and 5 bases from J, with 15 bases between. Germline V gives CDR1 SGHTA, CDR2 FQGNSA. This CDR3 region has 14 residues.

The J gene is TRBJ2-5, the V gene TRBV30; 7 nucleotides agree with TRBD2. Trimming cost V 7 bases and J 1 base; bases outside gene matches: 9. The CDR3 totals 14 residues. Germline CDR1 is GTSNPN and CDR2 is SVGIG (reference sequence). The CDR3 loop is CASRGLAAQETQYF. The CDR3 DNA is TGTGCCTCAAGAGGGCTAGCGGCCCAAGAGACCCAGTACTTC.

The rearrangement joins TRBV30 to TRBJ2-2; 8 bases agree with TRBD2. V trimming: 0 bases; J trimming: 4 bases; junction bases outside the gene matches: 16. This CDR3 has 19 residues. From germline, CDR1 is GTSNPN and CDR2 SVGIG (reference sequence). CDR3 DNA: TGTGCCTGGAGTGTACGTTCTGGCGGGGGGCCTTCTTTCACCGGGGAGCTGTTTTTT. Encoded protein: CAWSVRSGGGPSFTGELFF. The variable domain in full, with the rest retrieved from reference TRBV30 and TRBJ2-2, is SQTIHQWPATLVQPVGSPLSLECTVEGTSNPNLYWYRQAAGRGLQLLFYSVGIGQISSEVPQNLSASRPQDRQFILSSKKLLLSDSGFYLCAWSVRSGGGPSFTGELFFGEGSRLTVL.

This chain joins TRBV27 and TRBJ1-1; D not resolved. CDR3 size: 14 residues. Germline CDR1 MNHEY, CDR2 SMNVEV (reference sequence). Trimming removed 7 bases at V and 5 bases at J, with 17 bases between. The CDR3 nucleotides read TGTGCCAGCAAGCGTGGCCCCGGCGGGACTGAAGCTTTCTTT. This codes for CASKRGPGGTEAFF.

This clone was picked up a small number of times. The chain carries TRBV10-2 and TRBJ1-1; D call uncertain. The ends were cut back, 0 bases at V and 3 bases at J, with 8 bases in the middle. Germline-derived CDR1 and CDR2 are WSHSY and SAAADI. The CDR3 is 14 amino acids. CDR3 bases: TGCGCCAGCAGTGAGTCGAGAGCCGACACTGAAGCTTTCTTT. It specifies CASSESRADTEAFF.

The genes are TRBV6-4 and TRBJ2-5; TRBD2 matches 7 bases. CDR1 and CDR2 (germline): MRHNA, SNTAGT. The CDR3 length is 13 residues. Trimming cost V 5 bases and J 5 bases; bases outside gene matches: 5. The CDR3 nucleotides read TGTGCCAGCAGTACCGTGCGGGGGGAGACCCAGTACTTC. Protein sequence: CASSTVRGETQYF.

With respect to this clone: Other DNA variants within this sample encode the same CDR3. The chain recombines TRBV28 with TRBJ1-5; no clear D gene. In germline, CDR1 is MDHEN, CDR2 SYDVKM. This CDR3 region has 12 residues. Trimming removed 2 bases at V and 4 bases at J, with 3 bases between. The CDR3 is CASSLLNQPQHF. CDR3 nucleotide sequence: TGTGCCAGCAGTTTACTTAATCAGCCCCAGCATTTT. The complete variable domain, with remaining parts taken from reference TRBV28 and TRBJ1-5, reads DVKVTQSSRYLVKRTGEKVFLECVQDMDHENMFWYRQDPGLGLRLIYFSYDVKMKEKGDIPEGYSVSREKKERFSLILESASTNQTSMYLCASSLLNQPQHFGDGTRLSIL.

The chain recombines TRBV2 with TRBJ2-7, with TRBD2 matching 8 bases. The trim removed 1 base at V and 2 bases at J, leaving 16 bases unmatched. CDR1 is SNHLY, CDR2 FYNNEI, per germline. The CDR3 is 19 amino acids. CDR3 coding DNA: TGTGCCAGCAGTGAAGAGACGGTCAAGGAGCGGGAGATAACCTACGAGCAGTACTTC. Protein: CASSEETVKEREITYEQYF.

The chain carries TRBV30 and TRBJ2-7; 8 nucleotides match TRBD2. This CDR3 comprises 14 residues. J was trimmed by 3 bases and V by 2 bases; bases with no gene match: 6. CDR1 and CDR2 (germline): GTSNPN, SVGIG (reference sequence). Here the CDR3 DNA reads TGTGCCTGGAGTATGGCGGGGGGTTTCTACGAGCAGTACTTC. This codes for CAWSMAGGFYEQYF.

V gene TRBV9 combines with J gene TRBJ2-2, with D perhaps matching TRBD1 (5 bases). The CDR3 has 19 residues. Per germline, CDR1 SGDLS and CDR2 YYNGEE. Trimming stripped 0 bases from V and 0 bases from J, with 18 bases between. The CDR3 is CASSVVVAAGLANTGELFF. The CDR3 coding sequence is TGTGCCAGCAGCGTAGTTGTCGCCGCAGGGCTAGCGAACACCGGGGAGCTGTTTTTT.

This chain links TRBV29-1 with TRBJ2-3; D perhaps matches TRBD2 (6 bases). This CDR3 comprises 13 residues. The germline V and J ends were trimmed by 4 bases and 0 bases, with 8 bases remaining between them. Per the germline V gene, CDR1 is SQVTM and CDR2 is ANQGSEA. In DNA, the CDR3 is TGCAGCGTTGGGCGGGACAGCACAGATACGCAGTATTTT. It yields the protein CSVGRDSTDTQYF.

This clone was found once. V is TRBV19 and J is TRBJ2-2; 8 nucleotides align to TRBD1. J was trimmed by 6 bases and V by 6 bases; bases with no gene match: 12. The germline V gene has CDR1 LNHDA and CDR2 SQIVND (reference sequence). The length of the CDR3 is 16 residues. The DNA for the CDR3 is TGTGCCAGTAGACATCCGGACAGGGCGGTGGCCGGGGAGCTGTTTTTT. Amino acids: CASRHPDRAVAGELFF.

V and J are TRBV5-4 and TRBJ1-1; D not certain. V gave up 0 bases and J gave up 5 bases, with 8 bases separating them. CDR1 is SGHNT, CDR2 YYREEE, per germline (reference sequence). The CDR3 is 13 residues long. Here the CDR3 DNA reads TGTGCCAGCAGCTTGGGCGCTCGGACTGAAGCTTTCTTT. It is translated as CASSLGARTEAFF. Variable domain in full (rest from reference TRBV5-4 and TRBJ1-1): ETGVTQSPTHLIKTRGQQVTLRCSSQSGHNTVSWYQQALGQGPQFIFQYYREEENGRGNFPPRFSGLQFPNYSSELNVNALELDDSALYLCASSLGARTEAFFGQGTRLTVV.